A selection of T cell receptor beta chains follows, all from one sample in a study of T cell responses to AZD1222 COVID-19 vaccine. The protocol was immunoSEQ multiplex PCR, while the TCRdb copy is restricted to in-frame clones and leaves out a portion. The table lists about 85,000 clones, around 85% of them singletons. Sample: peripheral blood, taken 28 days after the second AZD1222 dose. These receptors all stem from an adult who received the AZD1222 COVID-19 vaccine. CDR3s include the opening cysteine and the closing phenylalanine or tryptophan. A D gene is named only where the DNA matches it firmly. Clone size is given for some rows only: seen once, a few or many times, or a class if the clone is expanded.

V gene	J gene	clone size	D gene	CDR3 protein	CDR3 DNA
TRBV9	TRBJ1-2	.	TRBD1	CASSVAGTGAVSYGYTF	TGTGCCAGCAGCGTAGCTGGGACAGGGGCCGTTTCTTATGGCTACACCTTC
TRBV5-1	TRBJ1-2	.	TRBD1	CASSSVPGQGTDYGYTF	TGCGCCAGCAGCTCGGTCCCGGGACAGGGGACGGACTATGGCTACACCTTC
TRBV2	TRBJ2-1	.	.	CASSPGVETEQFF	TGTGCCAGCAGCCCGGGGGTAGAGACTGAGCAGTTCTTC
TRBV27	TRBJ2-7	.	TRBD2	CASSRGLVNIYEQYF	TGTGCCAGCAGTCGCGGACTAGTGAATATCTACGAGCAGTACTTC
TRBV5-5	TRBJ1-4	.	TRBD1	CASSTGQGNEKLFF	TGTGCCAGCAGCACGGGACAGGGAAATGAAAAACTGTTTTTT
TRBV4-3	TRBJ2-2	.	.	CASRKQGGTGELFF	TGCGCCAGCAGGAAACAGGGAGGCACCGGGGAGCTGTTTTTT
TRBV6-5	TRBJ2-5	.	TRBD1	CASRGGDRARETQYF	TGTGCCAGCAGGGGCGGGGACAGGGCTCGAGAGACCCAGTACTTC
TRBV15	TRBJ2-6	.	.	CATYSPSGANVLTF	TGTGCCACCTACAGTCCATCTGGGGCCAACGTCCTGACTTTC
TRBV6-6	TRBJ1-4	.	.	CASSYSMGLGEKLFF	TGTGCCAGCAGTTACTCGATGGGGCTTGGTGAAAAACTGTTTTTT
TRBV19	TRBJ2-5	few	.	CASSIGASSETQYF	TGTGCCAGTAGTATTGGTGCGAGTTCAGAGACCCAGTACTTC
TRBV28	TRBJ1-2	.	TRBD1	CASSLQGGYGYTF	TGTGCCAGCAGTTTGCAGGGGGGCTATGGCTACACCTTC
TRBV7-9	TRBJ2-2	.	TRBD2	CASSLDGLAGVIGELFF	TGTGCCAGCAGCTTGGATGGGCTAGCGGGAGTGATCGGGGAGCTGTTTTTT
TRBV6-5	TRBJ2-7	.	TRBD2	CASSYGGTSGYEQYF	TGTGCCAGCAGTTACGGTGGGACTAGCGGCTACGAGCAGTACTTC
TRBV13	TRBJ2-1	.	.	CASSPGVGDEQFF	TGTGCCAGCAGCCCAGGGGTCGGGGATGAGCAGTTCTTC
TRBV11-2	TRBJ2-6	.	TRBD1	CASSPRLTGGTTGANVLTF	TGTGCCAGCAGCCCGCGCCTGACAGGGGGGACAACTGGGGCCAACGTCCTGACTTTC
TRBV30	TRBJ1-3	once	.	CAWNGHRVSGNTIYF	TGTGCCTGGAACGGCCACAGGGTCTCTGGAAACACCATATATTTT
TRBV7-6	TRBJ2-1	large	.	CASRRLYDPTTYNEQFF	TGTGCCAGCAGAAGACTCTACGACCCTACAACCTACAATGAGCAGTTCTTC
TRBV11-2	TRBJ2-7	.	.	CASTQSVHFTYEQYF	TGTGCCAGCACCCAAAGCGTTCACTTTACCTACGAGCAGTACTTC
TRBV19	TRBJ1-6	once	TRBD1	CASRDTGGDFGAYNSPLHF	TGTGCCAGTAGGGATACAGGGGGCGATTTCGGGGCCTATAATTCACCCCTCCACTTT
TRBV10-3	TRBJ2-6	.	.	CAISGISGANVLTF	TGTGCCATCAGTGGGATCTCTGGGGCCAACGTCCTGACTTTC
TRBV18	TRBJ1-1	few	TRBD1	CASSPVGGRGEAFF	TGTGCCAGCTCACCCGTAGGGGGCAGGGGAGAAGCTTTCTTT
TRBV11-2	TRBJ2-1	.	TRBD2	CASSRYVTSGRGYEQFF	TGTGCCAGCAGCCGATACGTGACTAGCGGGAGGGGTTATGAGCAGTTCTTC
TRBV1	TRBJ1-1	.	.	CTSSRGKGQNTEAFF	TGCACCAGCAGCCGCGGCAAGGGCCAGAACACTGAAGCTTTCTTT
TRBV9	TRBJ2-1	.	TRBD2	CASSVGPSGGDNEQFF	TGTGCCAGCAGCGTAGGGCCTAGCGGGGGGGACAATGAGCAGTTCTTC
TRBV6-5	TRBJ1-6	.	.	CASSPETGYNSPLHF	TGTGCCAGCAGTCCCGAGACAGGTTATAATTCACCCCTCCACTTT
TRBV6-1	TRBJ2-1	.	TRBD1	CASSDRRGREQFF	TGTGCCAGCAGTGACCGCAGGGGGCGTGAGCAGTTCTTC
TRBV28	TRBJ1-2	.	.	CASSLVQGGYGYTF	TGTGCCAGCAGTTTGGTACAAGGGGGCTATGGCTACACCTTC
TRBV2	TRBJ2-3	.	TRBD2	CASSENSGGTDTQYF	TGTGCCAGCAGTGAAAATAGCGGGGGCACAGATACGCAGTATTTT
TRBV11-3	TRBJ2-2	.	TRBD2	CASSLRREGATGELFF	TGTGCCAGCAGCTTAAGGCGGGAGGGCGCGACCGGGGAGCTGTTTTTT
TRBV4-2	TRBJ2-7	.	.	CASSQRLGVREAYEQYF	TGTGCCAGCAGCCAACGTTTAGGGGTCAGGGAAGCCTACGAGCAGTACTTC
TRBV6-5	TRBJ2-1	.	TRBD2	CASSYSSRGGADEQFF	TGTGCCAGCAGTTACTCCTCGCGCGGGGGGGCGGATGAGCAGTTCTTC
TRBV9	TRBJ2-3	.	.	CASGDVAADTQYF	TGTGCCAGCGGGGACGTCGCGGCAGATACGCAGTATTTT
TRBV24-1	TRBJ1-1	.	.	CATTDKTGNTEAFF	TGTGCCACCACCGACAAGACAGGGAACACTGAAGCTTTCTTT
TRBV25-1	TRBJ2-5	.	TRBD1	CASSRDRVTETQYF	TGTGCCAGCAGCCGGGACAGGGTCACCGAGACCCAGTACTTC
TRBV28	TRBJ1-2	few	.	CASSLYRTEYYGYTF	TGTGCCAGCAGTTTATATCGAACAGAGTACTATGGCTACACCTTC
TRBV12-5	TRBJ1-1	once	.	CASGREDTEAFF	TGTGCTAGCGGCCGGGAGGACACTGAAGCTTTCTTT
TRBV18	TRBJ2-6	few	.	CASSQTAFGANVLTF	TGTGCCAGCTCCCAGACAGCCTTTGGGGCCAACGTCCTGACTTTC
TRBV7-2	TRBJ2-3	.	.	CASSATPRAGQDTQYF	TGTGCCAGCAGCGCAACCCCTAGGGCGGGGCAAGATACGCAGTATTTT
TRBV19	TRBJ2-7	.	TRBD1	CASSVTGDPAYEQYF	TGTGCCAGTAGTGTAACAGGGGACCCTGCCTACGAGCAGTACTTC
TRBV5-1	TRBJ1-1	.	TRBD1	CASSWGQGRTEAFF	TGCGCCAGCAGCTGGGGACAGGGTAGGACTGAAGCTTTCTTT
TRBV19	TRBJ2-7	.	.	CASSIWGSGSSYEQYF	TGTGCCAGTAGTATCTGGGGAAGTGGGAGCTCCTACGAGCAGTACTTC
TRBV19	TRBJ2-5	.	TRBD2	CASSRAGSSRETQYF	TGTGCCAGTAGTAGAGCGGGATCCTCCAGGGAGACCCAGTACTTC